The 9 T cell receptor beta chains reported below all come from one sample, sequenced in a study of early T cells in non-severe SARS-CoV-2 infection. TCRdb itself ran the 5' RACE reads through MiXCR, one entry per CDR3 protein. Of tens of thousands of distinct CDR3 sequences listed, 5.8% are singletons. Sequences were obtained from whole blood. The receptors derive from an adult who was a healthcare worker with PCR-confirmed SARS-CoV-2 infection or an uninfected control (not recorded which).

The table lists this clonotype with many counts. The V call is TRBV4-3, the J call TRBJ1-1, with D possibly matching TRBD1 (5 bases). The CDR3 is 16 amino acids. The ends were cut back, 4 bases at V and 4 bases at J, with 19 bases in the middle. Germline V CDR1 and CDR2: LGHNA, YSLEER. CDR3 DNA sequence: TGCGCCAGCAGCCCGGGGGTCAGGGAGGGTTTCACTGAAGCTTTCTTT. Protein sequence: CASSPGVREGFTEAFF.

This clonotype was detected many times. This chain joins TRBV7-8 and TRBJ2-7; 8 positions match TRBD1. Trimming at V came to 5 bases and at J to 7 bases, leaving 10 bases not matched to a gene. CDR1 is SGHVS and CDR2 is FQNEAQ in the germline V gene. The CDR3 runs 14 residues. The DNA for the CDR3 is TGTGCCAGCAGCCCCCGACAGGGGAGAGAAGAGCAGTACTTC. Its translation: CASSPRQGREEQYF.

This clonotype was picked up many times. The gene calls are TRBV2 and TRBJ1-3; unclear D gene. Germline CDR1 reads SNHLY; CDR2 reads FYNNEI. Trimming cost V 5 bases and J 8 bases, with 16 bases left between them. CDR3 length equals 14 residues. The CDR3 bases are TGTGCCAGCAGTACAAGAGGGCGAGGAGACACCATATATTTT. Amino acids: CASSTRGRGDTIYF.

This clonotype was recorded at least ten times. The chain uses TRBV2 and TRBJ2-5, with D tentatively TRBD2 (6 bases). The length of the CDR3 is 12 residues. Germline lookup yields CDR1 SNHLY and CDR2 FYNNEI. Trimming pared 9 bases from V and 4 bases from J, leaving 12 bases between. CDR3 nucleotide sequence: TGTGCCAGGGAGGGGCAGTCAGAGACCCAGTACTTC. Its protein product is CAREGQSETQYF. The full variable domain, with the rest looked up from reference TRBV2 and TRBJ2-5, is EPEVTQTPSHQVTQMGQEVILRCVPISNHLYFYWYRQILGQKVEFLVSFYNNEISEKSEIFDDQFSVERPDGSNFTLKIRSTKLEDSAMYFCAREGQSETQYFGPGTRLLVL.

This clonotype was recorded at least ten times. The V and J genes are TRBV10-3 and TRBJ2-5, with D perhaps matching TRBD1 (5 bases). The germline V gene encodes CDR1 ENHRY and CDR2 SYGVKD. Trimming removed 5 bases at V and 5 bases at J, with 9 bases between. The CDR3 extends over 12 amino acids. DNA for the CDR3: TGTGCCATCAGTAGGCAGGGCGAGACCCAGTACTTC. This gives the protein CAISRQGETQYF.

This clonotype was observed at least ten times. The V gene is TRBV5-6, the J gene TRBJ1-6, with a weak D call TRBD1 (6 bases). This CDR3 spans 15 amino acids. Germline assignment: CDR1 SGHDT and CDR2 YYEEEE. V lost 4 bases and J lost 8, with 16 bases in between. CDR3 amino acids: CASSPLVGADSPLHF. The CDR3 coding sequence is TGTGCCAGCAGCCCTTTGGTGGGGGCCGATTCACCCCTCCACTTT.

In this sample, this clonotype turned up many times. The rearrangement joins TRBV7-2 to TRBJ2-5, with 7 bases lining up with TRBD1. Germline V lookup: CDR1 SGHTA, CDR2 FQGNSA. This CDR3 contains 15 residues. J was trimmed by 4 bases and V by 8 bases; bases with no gene match: 13. CDR3 sequence: CASVPGPRTGETQYF. The CDR3 DNA sequence: TGTGCCAGCGTCCCCGGTCCAAGGACAGGAGAGACCCAGTACTTC.

There are a few counts of this clonotype. The chain joins TRBV6-5 to TRBJ2-1; 11 bases are shared with TRBD2. The germline gives CDR1 MNHEY, CDR2 SVGAGI. CDR3 length: 18 residues. The V gene end was trimmed by 0 bases and the J gene end by 6 bases; junction bases not matched to a gene: 10. The CDR3: CASSYSRLAGQEGNEQFF. For the CDR3, the DNA is TGTGCCAGCAGTTACTCTCGACTAGCGGGGCAGGAGGGCAATGAGCAGTTCTTC.

This clonotype showed up many times. The chain carries TRBV7-9 and TRBJ2-3; no reliable D call. Trimming took off 0 bases at V and 4 bases at J, with 8 bases between the two ends. Looked up from germline, CDR1 is SEHNR and CDR2 is FQNEAQ (reference sequence). The CDR3 contains 14 residues. CDR3 protein: CASSLAGEADTQYF. The CDR3 nucleotides read TGTGCCAGCAGCTTAGCCGGCGAAGCAGATACGCAGTATTTT.